A single sample is the source of the 15 T cell receptor beta chains below, sequenced in a study of blood T cell repertoires in COVID-19. Profiled with immunoSEQ multiplex PCR; TCRdb holds only in-frame clones, not every one. The table has 120,000 to 150,000 clones, 88% seen once. The material sequenced was PBMCs or T cells enriched from blood (not recorded which). These receptors all come from a woman in her twenties or thirties with acute COVID-19.

This clone has just a few counts. The rearrangement joins TRBV27 to TRBJ2-1; 8 bases fit TRBD2. The CDR3 runs to 14 residues. J gave up 15 bases and V 6 bases, and 16 bases lay outside the gene matches. The V gene's germline CDR1 is MNHEY and CDR2 SMNVEV (reference sequence). The CDR3 reads CASRPVAAGGPPFF. CDR3 coding DNA: TGTGCCAGCAGGCCGGTCGCGGCGGGAGGCCCCCCGTTCTTC.

The J gene is TRBJ2-3, the V gene TRBV25-1; D may be TRBD2 (7 bases). V lost 6 bases to trimming and J lost 2 bases, with 12 bases between them. Germline V gene lookup returns CDR1 MGHDK and CDR2 SYGVNS. The CDR3 has 14 amino acids. The CDR3 DNA reads TGTGCCAGCAGAGGGGGGGTAATCACAGATACGCAGTATTTT. Its protein product is CASRGGVITDTQYF.

This chain joins TRBV9 and TRBJ2-5; 8 bases line up with TRBD2. With 0 bases clipped from V and 4 bases from J, the junction kept 5 bases outside the gene matches. This CDR3 has 15 amino acids. The germline gives CDR1 SGDLS, CDR2 YYNGEE. The CDR3 sequence: CASSVAGGIGETQYF. DNA of the CDR3: TGTGCCAGCAGCGTAGCGGGGGGGATCGGAGAGACCCAGTACTTC.

The CDR3 sequence is CASSVAANTGELFF. In DNA form, the CDR3 reads TGTGCCAGCAGCGTAGCTGCGAACACCGGGGAGCTGTTTTTT. The chain uses TRBV9 and TRBJ2-2; D unresolved. The germline V gene has CDR1 SGDLS and CDR2 YYNGEE. The CDR3 is 14 residues long. V dropped 0 bases and J dropped 0 bases, with 3 bases sitting between them.

The rearrangement joins TRBV28 to TRBJ2-1, with a weak D call TRBD2 (6 bases). Trimming removed 5 bases from V and 14 bases from J, with 19 bases in between. The CDR3 totals 13 residues. Germline lookup yields CDR1 MDHEN and CDR2 SYDVKM. CDR3 in DNA: TGTGCCAGCAGTCTTGGTGCGGCACTAGCAAAGTTCTTC. Translating it yields CASSLGAALAKFF.

CDR3 protein: CASSQDSGYEQYF. CDR3 DNA sequence: TGTGCCAGCAGCCAAGATAGCGGCTACGAGCAGTACTTC. This chain joins TRBV4-2 and TRBJ2-7; tentative D call: TRBD2 (6 bases). The CDR3 consists of 13 residues. The ends were cut back, 0 bases at V and 3 bases at J, with 6 bases in the middle. Germline CDR1 is LGHNA and CDR2 is YNFKEQ.

V usage is TRBV2 and J usage is TRBJ2-1; perhaps TRBD2 as D (6 bases). Germline V gene lookup returns CDR1 SNHLY and CDR2 FYNNEI. Trimming left V 10 bases short and J 2 bases short, with 15 bases between. The CDR3 consists of 14 residues. The CDR3 spells CATSAGLTYNEQFF. Written as DNA, the CDR3 is TGTGCCACTTCGGCGGGACTGACCTACAATGAGCAGTTCTTC.

The chain employs TRBV29-1 and TRBJ1-2; a possible D gene is TRBD1 (6 bases). The CDR3 covers 12 residues. The V end lost 5 bases, the J end lost 3 bases, and 10 bases lay between the germline ends. The germline gives CDR1 SQVTM, CDR2 ANQGSEA. CDR3 region: CSVLQGDYGYTF. CDR3 DNA sequence: TGCAGCGTTTTACAGGGTGACTATGGCTACACCTTC. Supplemented by reference TRBV29-1 and TRBJ1-2, the full variable domain reads SAVISQKPSRDICQRGTSLTIQCQVDSQVTMMFWYRQQPGQSLTLIATANQGSEATYESGFVIDKFPISRPNLTFSTLTVSNMSPEDSSIYLCSVLQGDYGYTFGSGTRLTVV.

V usage is TRBV2 and J usage is TRBJ2-1, with 7 bases identical to TRBD2. CDR1 is SNHLY, CDR2 FYNNEI, per germline. Trimming at V came to 6 bases and at J to 3 bases, leaving 8 bases not matched to a gene. This CDR3 is 15 amino acids long. The CDR3 nucleotides read TGTGCCAGCAGGAATCTAGCGGTGGACTACAATGAGCAGTTCTTC. Residues: CASRNLAVDYNEQFF.

V and J are TRBV7-3 and TRBJ1-1, with D hard to call. V lost 1 base, J lost 1 base, and 10 bases lay in between. Germline CDR1 reads SGHTA; CDR2 reads FQGTGA. There are 15 residues in the CDR3. CDR3 coding DNA: TGTGCCAGCAGCTTAAGAGTGGAGGGGAACACTGAAGCTTTCTTT. Amino acid sequence: CASSLRVEGNTEAFF.

The chain carries TRBV7-2 and TRBJ1-2; D gene ambiguous. Per germline, CDR1 SGHTA and CDR2 FQGNSA. This CDR3 comprises 15 residues. Trimming took off 2 bases at V and 6 bases at J, with 16 bases between the two ends. The CDR3 DNA reads as TGTGCCAGCAGCTTAACCTACCCCGATCCGGATGGCTACACCTTC. Translating it yields CASSLTYPDPDGYTF.

The chain uses TRBV5-1 and TRBJ1-4; D remains unclear. Trimming took off 5 bases at V and 6 bases at J, with 14 bases between the two ends. In germline, CDR1 is SGHRS, CDR2 YFSETQ. The CDR3 is made up of 14 amino acids. Here the CDR3 DNA reads TGCGCCAGCAGGAGGATAGGAGGGCATGAAAAACTGTTTTTT. Translation gives CASRRIGGHEKLFF.

This chain joins TRBV28 and TRBJ1-2; 7 bases are a match to TRBD1. The germline V gene encodes CDR1 MDHEN and CDR2 SYDVKM. J was trimmed by 7 bases and V by 6 bases; bases with no gene match: 11. The CDR3 is made up of 14 amino acids. This chain's CDR3 is CASSLRQGVGGYTF. As DNA, the CDR3 is TGTGCCAGCAGCCTAAGACAGGGTGTAGGTGGCTACACCTTC.

The chain carries TRBV30 and TRBJ2-7; the D is unclear. V lost 3 bases and J lost 0, with 12 bases in between. Looked up from germline, CDR1 is GTSNPN and CDR2 is SVGIG (reference sequence). The CDR3 has 14 amino acids. The CDR3 spells CAWRWADSSYEQYF. The CDR3 coding sequence is TGTGCCTGGAGATGGGCAGATAGCTCCTACGAGCAGTACTTC.

This chain joins TRBV6-2 or TRBV6-3 and TRBJ2-7, with TRBD2 matching over 7 bases. After removal of 4 bases from V and 4 bases from J, the junction contained 4 bases not matched to a gene. This CDR3 has 13 residues. Germline CDR1 and CDR2: MNHEY and SVGEGT. CDR3 in amino acids: CASSWDYRYEQYF. In DNA form, the CDR3 reads TGTGCCAGCAGTTGGGACTATAGGTACGAGCAGTACTTC.